Listed here is a single TCR beta chain. There is no known antigen for this receptor. Base qualities are missing; no much larger clone stands one base away. This specimen comes from a study of blood T cell repertoires in COVID-19 (dated by TCRdb to 2018 to 2020). Context from the whole study: Samples from collaborators originated in the United States, Italy and Spain and spanned both the acute and convalescent phases of COVID-19. Deeply sampled blood TCRbeta repertoires from subjects exposed to, actively infected with, or recovered from COVID-19 were included in the dataset. A freely available public database, intended as a resource for researchers studying the immune response to SARS-CoV-2, is where the repertoires were released. The sample metadata nearly always contained a de-identified subject ID, COVID-19 status, age in years and sex. Where available, HLA class I and class II types were taken from metadata supplied by the sample provider and were not determined by assay-based typing. Samples were obtained from the ongoing ImmuneRACE study (first 160 participants) and from 1,254 subjects provided by 6 global collaborators. The material from the prospective study consisted of cDNA or gDNA derived from T cells, B-cell-depleted T cells, or PBMCs. What the research found in general, with its limitations: The amount of clinical and demographic metadata varied by source and participant and was provided uncurated.

Sequences MNHEY (CDR1) and SVGAGI (CDR2) are obtained from the germline V gene. The CDR3 runs 15 residues from the cysteine to the phenylalanine. Of the read, only the CDR3 DNA is kept; its 45 bases are in frame from base 1. V sheds 0 bases and J sheds 0 bases, leaving 9 bases between their ends. TCRbeta CDR3 regions were amplified from genomic DNA by means of the immunoSEQ Assay, a bias-controlled multiplex PCR. The paper's processing steps were these. The number of nucleated cells in each sample was estimated by amplification of reference gene primers within the assay. To quantify the absolute abundance of each unique TCRbeta CDR3 rearrangement, sequence reads were collapsed and filtered. Productive Simpson clonality was computed per sample as the square root of Simpson's diversity index over productive rearrangements. TCRdb provides this immuneACCESS table in a form limited to in-frame rearrangements. Some clones are lacking; in checked studies, under half of them reflect an unresolved V gene, and why the rest are absent is not known. That table gives V, J and clone size, and the DNA gave D and trimming. In this sample the table shows 97,000 or so clones, more than 85% of which occur a single time. Of the sample, less than 4.5% falls within the top ten clones.

Whole blood was collected in K2EDTA tubes by collaborating institutions according to the institutions' own protocols. Collaborator samples were shipped for TCRbeta analysis as frozen whole blood, isolated PBMCs, or DNA extracted from either sample type. The TCR sequence derives from a man between 18 and 29 years old with acute or convalescent COVID-19. The sample comprised peripheral blood. The chain employs TRBV6-5 and TRBJ2-7; TRBD2 is a weak D gene call, 5 bases matching. The CDR3 here reads CASSYSGGLSYEQYF. The nucleotide sequence is given as TGTGCCAGCAGTTACTCGGGCGGACTCTCCTACGAGCAGTACTTC.